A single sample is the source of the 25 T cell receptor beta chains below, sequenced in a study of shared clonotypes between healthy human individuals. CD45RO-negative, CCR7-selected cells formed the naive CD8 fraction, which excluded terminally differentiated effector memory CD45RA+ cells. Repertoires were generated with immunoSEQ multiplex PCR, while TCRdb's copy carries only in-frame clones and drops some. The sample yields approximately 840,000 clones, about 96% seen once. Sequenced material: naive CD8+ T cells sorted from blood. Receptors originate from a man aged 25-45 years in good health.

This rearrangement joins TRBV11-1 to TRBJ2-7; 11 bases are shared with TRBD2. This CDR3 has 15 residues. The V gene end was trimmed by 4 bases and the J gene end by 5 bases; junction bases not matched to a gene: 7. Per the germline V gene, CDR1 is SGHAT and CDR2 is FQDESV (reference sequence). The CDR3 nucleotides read TGTGCCAGCAGCTCGATACTAGCGGGAGAGGACGAGCAGTACTTC. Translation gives CASSSILAGEDEQYF.

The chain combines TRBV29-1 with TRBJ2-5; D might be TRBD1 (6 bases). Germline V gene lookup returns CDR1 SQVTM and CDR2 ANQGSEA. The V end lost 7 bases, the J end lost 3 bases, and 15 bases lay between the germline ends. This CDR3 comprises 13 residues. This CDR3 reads CSGRDKEEETQYF. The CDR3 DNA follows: TGCAGCGGACGGGACAAGGAGGAAGAGACCCAGTACTTC.

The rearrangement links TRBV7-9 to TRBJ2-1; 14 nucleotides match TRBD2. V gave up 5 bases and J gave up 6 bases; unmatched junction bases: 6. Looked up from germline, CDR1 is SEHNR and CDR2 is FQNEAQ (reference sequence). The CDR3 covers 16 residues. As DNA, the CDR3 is TGTGCCAGCAGCGGCCCGGGACTAGCGGGAGCCAATGAGCAGTTCTTC. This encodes CASSGPGLAGANEQFF.

The CDR3 sequence is CAWTNNGQGPQDTEAFF. The CDR3 DNA is TGTGCCTGGACTAACAACGGACAGGGCCCTCAGGACACTGAAGCTTTCTTT. The chain joins TRBV30 to TRBJ1-1, with 8 bases aligning to TRBD1. Trimming at V came to 4 bases and at J to 3 bases, leaving 16 bases not matched to a gene. Germline V gene data show CDR1 as GTSNPN and CDR2 as SVGIG (reference sequence). CDR3 length: 17 amino acids.

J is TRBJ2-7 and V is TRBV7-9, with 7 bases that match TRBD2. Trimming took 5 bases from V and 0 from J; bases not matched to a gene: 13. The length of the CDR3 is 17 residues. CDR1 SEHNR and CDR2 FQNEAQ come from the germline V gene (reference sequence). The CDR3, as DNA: TGTGCCAGCAGCCGCCCCGGGCAGCGGGGAAACTCCTACGAGCAGTACTTC. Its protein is CASSRPGQRGNSYEQYF.

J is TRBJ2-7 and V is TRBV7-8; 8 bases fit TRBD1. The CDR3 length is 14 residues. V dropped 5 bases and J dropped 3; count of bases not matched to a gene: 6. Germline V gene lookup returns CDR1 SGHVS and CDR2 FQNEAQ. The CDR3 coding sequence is TGTGCCAGCAGCGCAGGGGGCACTTACTACGAGCAGTACTTC. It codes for CASSAGGTYYEQYF.

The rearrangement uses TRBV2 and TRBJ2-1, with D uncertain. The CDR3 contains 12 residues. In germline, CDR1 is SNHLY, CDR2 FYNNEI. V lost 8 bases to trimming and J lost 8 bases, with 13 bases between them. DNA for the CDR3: TGTGCCAGCGAAGGTCCCTCCGATGAGCAGTTCTTC. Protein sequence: CASEGPSDEQFF.

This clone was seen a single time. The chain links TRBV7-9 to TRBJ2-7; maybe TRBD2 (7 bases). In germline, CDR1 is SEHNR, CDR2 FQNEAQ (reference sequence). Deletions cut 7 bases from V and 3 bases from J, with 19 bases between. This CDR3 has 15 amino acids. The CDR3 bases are TGTGCCAGCAACCAGAGGGGGGGCCGAAACTACGAGCAGTACTTC. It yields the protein CASNQRGGRNYEQYF.

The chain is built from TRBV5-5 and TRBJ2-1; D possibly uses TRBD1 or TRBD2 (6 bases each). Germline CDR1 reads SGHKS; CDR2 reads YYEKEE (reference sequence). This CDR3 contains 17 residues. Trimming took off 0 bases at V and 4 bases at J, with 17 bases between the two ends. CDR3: CASSLELSGAWYNEQFF. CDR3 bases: TGTGCCAGCAGCTTGGAGTTATCGGGGGCTTGGTACAATGAGCAGTTCTTC.

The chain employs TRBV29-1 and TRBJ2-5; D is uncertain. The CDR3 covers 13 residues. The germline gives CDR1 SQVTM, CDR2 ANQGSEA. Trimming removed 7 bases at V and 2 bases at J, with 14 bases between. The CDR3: CSAISFDQETQYF. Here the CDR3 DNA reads TGCAGCGCCATCTCTTTCGATCAAGAGACCCAGTACTTC. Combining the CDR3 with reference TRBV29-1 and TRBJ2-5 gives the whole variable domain SAVISQKPSRDICQRGTSLTIQCQVDSQVTMMFWYRQQPGQSLTLIATANQGSEATYESGFVIDKFPISRPNLTFSTLTVSNMSPEDSSIYLCSAISFDQETQYFGPGTRLLVL.

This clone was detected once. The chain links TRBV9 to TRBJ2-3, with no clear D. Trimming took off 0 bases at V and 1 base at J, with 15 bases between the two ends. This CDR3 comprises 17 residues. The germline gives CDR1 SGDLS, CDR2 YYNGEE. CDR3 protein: CASSVAFGQARTDTQYF. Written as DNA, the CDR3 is TGTGCCAGCAGCGTAGCTTTTGGGCAGGCCCGCACAGATACGCAGTATTTT.

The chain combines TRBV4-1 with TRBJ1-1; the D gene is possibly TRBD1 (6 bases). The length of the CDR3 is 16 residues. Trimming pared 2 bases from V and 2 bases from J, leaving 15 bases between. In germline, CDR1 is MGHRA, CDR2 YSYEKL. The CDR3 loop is CASSQFGGGGNTEAFF. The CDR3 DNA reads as TGCGCCAGCAGCCAATTCGGGGGAGGGGGAAACACTGAAGCTTTCTTT.

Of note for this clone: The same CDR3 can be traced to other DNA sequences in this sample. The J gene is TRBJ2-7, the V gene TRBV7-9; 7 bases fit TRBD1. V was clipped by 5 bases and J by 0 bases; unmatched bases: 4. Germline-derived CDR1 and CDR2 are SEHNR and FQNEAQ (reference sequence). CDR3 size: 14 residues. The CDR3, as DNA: TGTGCCAGCAGCCCTAGGGACAGCTCCTACGAGCAGTACTTC. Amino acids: CASSPRDSSYEQYF.

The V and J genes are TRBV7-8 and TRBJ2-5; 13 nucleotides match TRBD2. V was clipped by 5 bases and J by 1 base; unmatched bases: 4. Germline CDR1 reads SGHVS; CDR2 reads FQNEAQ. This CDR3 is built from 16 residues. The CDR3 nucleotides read TGTGCCAGCAGCCCGGGACTAGCGGGATTCCAAGAGACCCAGTACTTC. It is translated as CASSPGLAGFQETQYF.

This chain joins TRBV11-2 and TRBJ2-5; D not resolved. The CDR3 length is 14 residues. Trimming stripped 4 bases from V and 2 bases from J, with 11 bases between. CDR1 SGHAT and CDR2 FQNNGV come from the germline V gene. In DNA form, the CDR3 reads TGTGCCAGCAGCTCGATGTACACGCAAGAGACCCAGTACTTC. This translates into CASSSMYTQETQYF.

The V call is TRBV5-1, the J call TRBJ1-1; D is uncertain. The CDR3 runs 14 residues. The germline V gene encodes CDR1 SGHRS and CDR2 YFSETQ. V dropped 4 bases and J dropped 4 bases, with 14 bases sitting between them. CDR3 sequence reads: CASSLTRVGTEAFF. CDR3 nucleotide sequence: TGCGCCAGCAGCCTCACCCGGGTGGGCACTGAAGCTTTCTTT.

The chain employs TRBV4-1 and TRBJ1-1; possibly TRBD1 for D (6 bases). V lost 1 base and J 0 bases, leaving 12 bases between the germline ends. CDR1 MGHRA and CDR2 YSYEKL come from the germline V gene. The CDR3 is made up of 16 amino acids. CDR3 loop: CASSQGYREMNTEAFF. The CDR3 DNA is TGCGCCAGCAGCCAAGGTTACAGGGAGATGAACACTGAAGCTTTCTTT.

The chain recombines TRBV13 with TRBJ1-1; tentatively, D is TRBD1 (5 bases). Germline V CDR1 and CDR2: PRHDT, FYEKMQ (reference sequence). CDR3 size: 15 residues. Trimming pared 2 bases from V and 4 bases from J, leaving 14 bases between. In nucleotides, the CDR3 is TGTGCCAGCAGCTTAAATCGGGGCTCGGGCACTGAAGCTTTCTTT. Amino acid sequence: CASSLNRGSGTEAFF.

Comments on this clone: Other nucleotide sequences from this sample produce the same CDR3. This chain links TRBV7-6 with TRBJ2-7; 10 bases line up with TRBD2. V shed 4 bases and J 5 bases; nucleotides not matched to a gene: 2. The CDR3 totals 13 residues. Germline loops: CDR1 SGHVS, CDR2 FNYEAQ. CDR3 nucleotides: TGTGCCAGCAGCTCCGGGACTAGCGACGAGCAGTACTTC. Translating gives CASSSGTSDEQYF.

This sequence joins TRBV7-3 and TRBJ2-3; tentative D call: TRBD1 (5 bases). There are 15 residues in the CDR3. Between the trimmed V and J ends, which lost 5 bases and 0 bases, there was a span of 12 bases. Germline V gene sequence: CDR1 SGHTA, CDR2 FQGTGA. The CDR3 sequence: CASSPEAGSTDTQYF. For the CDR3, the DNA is TGTGCCAGCAGCCCCGAGGCAGGGAGCACAGATACGCAGTATTTT.

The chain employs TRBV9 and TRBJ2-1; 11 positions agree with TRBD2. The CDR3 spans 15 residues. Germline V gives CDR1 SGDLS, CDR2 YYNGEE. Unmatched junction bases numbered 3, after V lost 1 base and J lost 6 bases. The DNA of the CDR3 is TGTGCCAGCAGCGTAACTAGCGGGAGAATCAATGAGCAGTTCTTC. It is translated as CASSVTSGRINEQFF. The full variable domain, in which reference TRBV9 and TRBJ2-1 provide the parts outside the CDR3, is DSGVTQTPKHLITATGQRVTLRCSPRSGDLSVYWYQQSLDQGLQFLIQYYNGEERAKGNILERFSAQQFPDLHSELNLSSLELGDSALYFCASSVTSGRINEQFFGPGTRLTVL.

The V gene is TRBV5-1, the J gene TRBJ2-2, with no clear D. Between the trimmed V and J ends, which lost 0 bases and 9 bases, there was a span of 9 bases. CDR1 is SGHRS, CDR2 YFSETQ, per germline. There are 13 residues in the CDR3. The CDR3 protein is CASSLAPVRELFF. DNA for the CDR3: TGCGCCAGCAGCTTGGCCCCGGTAAGGGAGCTGTTTTTT.

The CDR3 sequence is CASSLDSGNQETQYF. CDR3 DNA sequence: TGTGCCAGCAGCTTAGATAGCGGGAACCAAGAGACCCAGTACTTC. The chain joins TRBV7-2 to TRBJ2-5; 8 bases fit TRBD2. The CDR3 is 15 residues long. Germline values: CDR1 SGHTA, CDR2 FQGNSA. Germline trimming cut 1 base from V and 0 bases from J; bases unmatched to any gene: 1.

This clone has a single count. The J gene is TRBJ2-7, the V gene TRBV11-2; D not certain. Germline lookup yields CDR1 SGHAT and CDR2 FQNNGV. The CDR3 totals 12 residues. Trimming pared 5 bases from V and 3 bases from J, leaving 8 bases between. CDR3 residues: CASSEDGYEQYF. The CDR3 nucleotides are TGTGCCAGCAGCGAGGACGGCTACGAGCAGTACTTC.

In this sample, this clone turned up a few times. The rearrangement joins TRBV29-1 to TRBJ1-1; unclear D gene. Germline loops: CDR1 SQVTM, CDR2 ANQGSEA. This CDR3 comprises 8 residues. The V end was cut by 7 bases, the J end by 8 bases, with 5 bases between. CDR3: CSAVEAFF. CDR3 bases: TGCAGCGCCGTCGAAGCTTTCTTT.